This T cell receptor (beta chain) was documented in a study of neurological immune-mediated disorders. For the unsorted libraries, 2 million PBMCs stored at -80 C served as input. With 0 bases removed from V and 2 bases from J, the gap between germline ends came to 7 bases. The CDR3 covers 14 residues. Germline-derived CDR1 and CDR2 are MGHDK and SYGVNS. As for this clonotype: A much larger clone lies one base from this, so it may be a read error.

The cDNA was synthesized by means of template-switch 5'RACE, which was carried out with 10-nucleotide random UMIs. Every sequencing run produced over 160 million TCR-beta sequences that came from 15-18 subjects. TCRdb re-derived calls from the 5' RACE reads in MiXCR, one entry per CDR3 protein. Of 57,000 or so distinct CDR3 sequences listed, over 10% were seen once; the top ten hold about 2%. This chain connects TRBV25-1 to TRBJ2-5; D is undetermined. The sequence derives from a man aged 60 to 75 in good health. The sample was PBMCs. The CDR3 DNA reads TGTGCCAGCAGTGAATATAACATGCAAGAGACCCAGTACTTC. It codes for CASSEYNMQETQYF.